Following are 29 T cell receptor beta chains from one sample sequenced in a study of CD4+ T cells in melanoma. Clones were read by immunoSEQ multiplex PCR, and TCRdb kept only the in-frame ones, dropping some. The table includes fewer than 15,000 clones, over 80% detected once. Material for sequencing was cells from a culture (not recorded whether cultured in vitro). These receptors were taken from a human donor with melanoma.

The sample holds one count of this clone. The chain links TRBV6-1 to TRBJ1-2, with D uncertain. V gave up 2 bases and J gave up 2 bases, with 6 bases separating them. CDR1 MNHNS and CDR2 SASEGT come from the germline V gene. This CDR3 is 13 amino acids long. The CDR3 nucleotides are TGTGCCAGCAGTGAAAAGGGAAACTATGGCTACACCTTC. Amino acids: CASSEKGNYGYTF.

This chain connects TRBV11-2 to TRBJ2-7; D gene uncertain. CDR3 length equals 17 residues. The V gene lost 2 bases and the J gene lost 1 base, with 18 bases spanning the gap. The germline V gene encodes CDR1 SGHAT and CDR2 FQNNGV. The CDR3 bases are TGTGCCAGCAGCTTAAGTTCGGTGAGTCAAAGGTCCTACGAGCAGTACTTC. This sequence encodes CASSLSSVSQRSYEQYF.

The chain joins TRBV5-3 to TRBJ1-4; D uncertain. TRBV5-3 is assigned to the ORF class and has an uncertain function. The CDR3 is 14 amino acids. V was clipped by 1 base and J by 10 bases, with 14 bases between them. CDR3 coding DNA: TGTGCCAGAAGCTTGCCTACCGTAAGAGGAAAACTGTTTTTT. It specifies CARSLPTVRGKLFF.

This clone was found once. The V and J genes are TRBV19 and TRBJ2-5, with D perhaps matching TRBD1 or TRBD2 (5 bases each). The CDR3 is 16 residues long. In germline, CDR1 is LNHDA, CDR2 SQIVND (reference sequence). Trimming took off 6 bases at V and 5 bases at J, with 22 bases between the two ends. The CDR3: CASSRPARERRETQYF. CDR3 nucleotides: TGTGCCAGTAGCCGTCCGGCCAGGGAGAGACGGGAGACCCAGTACTTC.

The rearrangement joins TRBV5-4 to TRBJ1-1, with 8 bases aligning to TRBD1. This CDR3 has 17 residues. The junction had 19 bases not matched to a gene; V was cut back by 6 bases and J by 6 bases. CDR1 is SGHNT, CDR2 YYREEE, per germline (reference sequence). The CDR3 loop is CASNGGPGGGGESEAFF. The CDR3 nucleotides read TGTGCCAGCAACGGGGGACCAGGGGGCGGGGGTGAATCTGAAGCTTTCTTT.

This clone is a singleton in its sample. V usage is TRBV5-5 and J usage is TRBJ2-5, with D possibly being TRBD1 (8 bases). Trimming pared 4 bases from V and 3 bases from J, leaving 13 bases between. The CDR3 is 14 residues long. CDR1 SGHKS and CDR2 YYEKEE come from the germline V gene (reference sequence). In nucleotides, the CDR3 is TGTGCCAGCAGCAAACAGGGGGGGGAAGAGACCCAGTACTTC. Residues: CASSKQGGEETQYF.

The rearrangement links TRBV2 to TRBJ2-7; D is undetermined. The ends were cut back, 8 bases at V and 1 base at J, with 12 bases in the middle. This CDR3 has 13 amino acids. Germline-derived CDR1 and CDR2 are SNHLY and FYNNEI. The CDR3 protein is CASSFPLSYEQYF. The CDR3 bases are TGTGCCAGCTCGTTCCCGTTGTCCTACGAGCAGTACTTC.

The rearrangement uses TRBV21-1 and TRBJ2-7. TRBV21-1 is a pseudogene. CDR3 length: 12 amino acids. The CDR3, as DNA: TGTGCCAGCAGCAGGGAATCCTACGAGCAGTACTTC. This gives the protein CASSRESYEQYF.

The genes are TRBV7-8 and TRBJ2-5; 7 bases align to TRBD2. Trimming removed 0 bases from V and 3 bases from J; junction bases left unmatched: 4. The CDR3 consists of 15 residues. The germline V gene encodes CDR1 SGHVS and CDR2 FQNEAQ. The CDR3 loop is CASSLAMGREETQYF. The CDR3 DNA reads TGTGCCAGCAGCTTAGCAATGGGGAGGGAAGAGACCCAGTACTTC.

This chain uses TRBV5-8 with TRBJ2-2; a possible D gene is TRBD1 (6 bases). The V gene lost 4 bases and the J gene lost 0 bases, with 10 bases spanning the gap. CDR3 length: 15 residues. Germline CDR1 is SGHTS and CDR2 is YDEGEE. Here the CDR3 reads CASSPKGANTGELFF. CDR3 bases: TGTGCCAGCAGCCCTAAGGGGGCGAACACCGGGGAGCTGTTTTTT.

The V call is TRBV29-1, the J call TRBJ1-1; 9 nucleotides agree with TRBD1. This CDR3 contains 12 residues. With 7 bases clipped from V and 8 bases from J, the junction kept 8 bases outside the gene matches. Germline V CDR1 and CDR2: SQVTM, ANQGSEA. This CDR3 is CSAQKGTGEAFF. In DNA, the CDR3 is TGCAGCGCACAAAAGGGGACAGGGGAAGCTTTCTTT.

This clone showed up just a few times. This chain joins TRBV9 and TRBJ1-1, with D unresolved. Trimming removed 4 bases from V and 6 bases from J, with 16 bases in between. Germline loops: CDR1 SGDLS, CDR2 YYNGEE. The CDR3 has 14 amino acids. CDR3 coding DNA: TGTGCCAGCAGCACGCGCCCCGAACGGGCTGAAGCTTTCTTT. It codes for CASSTRPERAEAFF.

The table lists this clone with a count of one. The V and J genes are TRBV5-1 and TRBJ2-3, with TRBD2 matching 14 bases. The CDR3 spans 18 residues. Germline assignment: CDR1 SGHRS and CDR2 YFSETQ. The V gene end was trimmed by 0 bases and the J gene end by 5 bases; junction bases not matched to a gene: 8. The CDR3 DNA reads TGCGCCAGCAGCTTGGGACTAGCGGGGGGGGCTTGGGAAGATACGCAGTATTTT. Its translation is CASSLGLAGGAWEDTQYF. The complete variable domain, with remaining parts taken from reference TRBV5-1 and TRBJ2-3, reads KAGVTQTPRYLIKTRGQQVTLSCSPISGHRSVSWYQQTPGQGLQFLFEYFSETQRNKGNFPGRFSGRQFSNSRSEMNVSTLELGDSALYLCASSLGLAGGAWEDTQYFGPGTRLTVL.

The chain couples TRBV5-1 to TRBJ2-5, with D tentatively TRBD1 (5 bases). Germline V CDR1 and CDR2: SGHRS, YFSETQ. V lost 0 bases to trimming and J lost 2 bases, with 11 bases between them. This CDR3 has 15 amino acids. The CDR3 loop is CASSLVRAAQETQYF. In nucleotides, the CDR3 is TGCGCCAGCAGCTTGGTCAGGGCAGCACAAGAGACCCAGTACTTC. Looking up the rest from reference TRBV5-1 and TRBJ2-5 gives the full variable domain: KAGVTQTPRYLIKTRGQQVTLSCSPISGHRSVSWYQQTPGQGLQFLFEYFSETQRNKGNFPGRFSGRQFSNSRSEMNVSTLELGDSALYLCASSLVRAAQETQYFGPGTRLLVL.

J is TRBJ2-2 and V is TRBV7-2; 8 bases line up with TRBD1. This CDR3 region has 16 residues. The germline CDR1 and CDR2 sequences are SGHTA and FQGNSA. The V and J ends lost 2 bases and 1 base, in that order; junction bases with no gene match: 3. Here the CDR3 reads CASSLLGTGNTGELFF. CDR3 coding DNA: TGTGCCAGCAGCTTACTTGGGACAGGGAACACCGGGGAGCTGTTTTTT.

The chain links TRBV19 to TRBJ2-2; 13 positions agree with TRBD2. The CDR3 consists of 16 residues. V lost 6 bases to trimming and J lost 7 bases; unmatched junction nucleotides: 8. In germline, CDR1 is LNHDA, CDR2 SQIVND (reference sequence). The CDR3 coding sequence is TGTGCCAGTAGATCCGGACTAGCGGGGGAGAGCGGGGAGCTGTTTTTT. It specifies CASRSGLAGESGELFF. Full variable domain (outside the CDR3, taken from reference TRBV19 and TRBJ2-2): DGGITQSPKYLFRKEGQNVTLSCEQNLNHDAMYWYRQDPGQGLRLIYYSQIVNDFQKGDIAEGYSVSREKKESFPLTVTSAQKNPTAFYLCASRSGLAGESGELFFGEGSRLTVL.

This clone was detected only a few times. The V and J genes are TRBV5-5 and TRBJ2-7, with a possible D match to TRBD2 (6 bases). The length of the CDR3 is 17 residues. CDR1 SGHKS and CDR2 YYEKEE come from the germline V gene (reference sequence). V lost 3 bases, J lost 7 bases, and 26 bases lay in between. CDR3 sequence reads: CASSSTPFAGKGVEQYF. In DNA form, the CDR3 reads TGTGCCAGCAGCTCCACCCCCTTTGCGGGGAAAGGGGTAGAGCAGTACTTC.

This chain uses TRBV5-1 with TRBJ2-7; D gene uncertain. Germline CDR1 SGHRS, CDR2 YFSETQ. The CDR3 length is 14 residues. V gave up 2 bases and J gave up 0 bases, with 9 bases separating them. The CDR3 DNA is TGCGCCAGCAGCTTTGGGCAGCTCTCCTACGAGCAGTACTTC. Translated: CASSFGQLSYEQYF.

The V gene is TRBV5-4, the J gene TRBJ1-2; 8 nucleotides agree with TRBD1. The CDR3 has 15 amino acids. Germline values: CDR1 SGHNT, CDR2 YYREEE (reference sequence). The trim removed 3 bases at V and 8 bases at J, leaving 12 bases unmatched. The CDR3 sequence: CASSSGLSGGSGYTF. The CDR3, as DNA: TGTGCCAGCAGCTCTGGTTTGTCAGGGGGCAGCGGCTACACCTTC.

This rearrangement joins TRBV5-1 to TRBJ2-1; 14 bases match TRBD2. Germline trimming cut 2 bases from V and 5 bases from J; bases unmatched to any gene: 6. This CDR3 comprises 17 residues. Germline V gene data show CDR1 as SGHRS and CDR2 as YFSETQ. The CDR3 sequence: CASSLRTSGGPDNEQFF. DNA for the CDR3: TGCGCCAGCAGCTTACGGACTAGCGGGGGGCCCGACAATGAGCAGTTCTTC.

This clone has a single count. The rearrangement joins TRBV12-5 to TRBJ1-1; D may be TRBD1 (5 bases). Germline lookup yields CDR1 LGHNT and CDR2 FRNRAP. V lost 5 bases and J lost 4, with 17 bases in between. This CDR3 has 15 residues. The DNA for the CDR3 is TGTGCTAGTGGTACGTACAGGAGCGGCGCCACTGAAGCTTTCTTT. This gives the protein CASGTYRSGATEAFF.

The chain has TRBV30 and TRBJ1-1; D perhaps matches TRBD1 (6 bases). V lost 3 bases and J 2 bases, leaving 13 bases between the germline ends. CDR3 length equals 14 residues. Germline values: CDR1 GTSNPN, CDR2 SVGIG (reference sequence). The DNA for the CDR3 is TGTGCCTGGAGCCCATTACAGGGAAACACTGAAGCTTTCTTT. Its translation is CAWSPLQGNTEAFF.

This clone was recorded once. In DNA, the CDR3 is TGCGCCAGCAGCCAACACGGGACAGGGAGCGACGAGCAGTACTTC. Encoded protein: CASSQHGTGSDEQYF. The chain combines TRBV4-1 with TRBJ2-7; TRBD1 matches 9 bases. The length of the CDR3 is 15 residues. V was clipped by 2 bases and J by 5 bases; unmatched bases: 7. The V gene's germline CDR1 is MGHRA and CDR2 YSYEKL.

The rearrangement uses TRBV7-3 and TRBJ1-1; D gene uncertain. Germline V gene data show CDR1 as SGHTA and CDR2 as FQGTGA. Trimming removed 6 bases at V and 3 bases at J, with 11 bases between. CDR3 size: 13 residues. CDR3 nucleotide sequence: TGTGCCAGCAGAAGTCCAGGCGACACTGAAGCTTTCTTT. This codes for CASRSPGDTEAFF.

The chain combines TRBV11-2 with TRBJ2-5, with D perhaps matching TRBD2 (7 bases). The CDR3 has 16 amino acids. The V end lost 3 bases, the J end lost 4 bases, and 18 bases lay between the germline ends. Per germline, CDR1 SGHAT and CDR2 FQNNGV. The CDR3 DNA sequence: TGTGCCAGCAGCTTCACCAAGGGGGGGCGGGGAGAGACCCAGTACTTC. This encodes CASSFTKGGRGETQYF.

CDR3 residues: CASSLLPGTYEQYF. The CDR3 nucleotides are TGTGCCAGCAGCTTATTGCCGGGTACCTACGAGCAGTACTTC. The chain couples TRBV7-2 to TRBJ2-7; D not certain. The CDR3 spans 14 residues. V lost 2 bases and J lost 2, with 10 bases in between. Germline V CDR1 and CDR2: SGHTA, FQGNSA.

The CDR3, as DNA: TGTGCCAGTAGTATAGAGGGGGGGGCAGGAAATTCACCCCTCCACTTT. Translating it yields CASSIEGGAGNSPLHF. The chain couples TRBV19 to TRBJ1-6, with D perhaps matching TRBD1 (6 bases). Trimming left V 0 bases short and J 7 bases short, with 13 bases between. Looked up from germline, CDR1 is LNHDA and CDR2 is SQIVND (reference sequence). This CDR3 comprises 16 residues.

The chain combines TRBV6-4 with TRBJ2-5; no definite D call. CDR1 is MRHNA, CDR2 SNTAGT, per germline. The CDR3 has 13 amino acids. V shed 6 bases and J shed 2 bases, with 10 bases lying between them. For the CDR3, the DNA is TGTGCCAGCAGCCCGATCGTTCAAGAGACCCAGTACTTC. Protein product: CASSPIVQETQYF.

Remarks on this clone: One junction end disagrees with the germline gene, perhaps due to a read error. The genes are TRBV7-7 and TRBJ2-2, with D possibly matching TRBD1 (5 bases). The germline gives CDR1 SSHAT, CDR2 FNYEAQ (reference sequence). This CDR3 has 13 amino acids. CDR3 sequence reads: CASSVDSTGELFF. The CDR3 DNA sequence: TGTGCTAGCAGCGTTGACAGTACCGGGGAGCTGTTTTTT. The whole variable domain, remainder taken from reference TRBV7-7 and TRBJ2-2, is GAGVSQSPRYKVTKRGQDVTLRCDPISSHATLYWYQQALGQGPEFLTYFNYEAQPDKSGLPSDRFSAERPEGSISTLTIQRTEQRDSAMYRCASSVDSTGELFFGEGSRLTVL.